The clone carrying this TCR beta chain has only a few counts. Germline trimming cut 2 bases from V and 5 bases from J; bases unmatched to any gene: 7. Germline CDR1 MNHEY, CDR2 SMNVEV (reference sequence). The CDR3 is 16 residues long. A library of TCRbeta sequences, prepared with unique molecular identifiers, was generated. From the PCR reads, TCRdb called clonotypes with MiXCR, one entry per CDR3 protein. The sample carries about 980,000 distinct CDR3 sequences, roughly 29% recorded once. This sample is drawn from a study of T-cell reconstitution after alpha-beta-depleted transplantation in children.

This clonotype was obtained from a boy in the first two years of life who had a stem cell transplant for SCID, so the T cells may come from the graft donor. The chain recombines TRBV27 with TRBJ1-4; 8 nucleotides line up with TRBD1. Material: PBMCs, mostly from graft donor cells, obtained 360 days after TCRalphabeta/CD19-depleted stem cell transplant. CDR3 in amino acids: CASSLSRDRTNEKLFF. The CDR3 DNA follows: TGTGCCAGCAGTTTAAGTCGGGACAGGACGAATGAAAAACTGTTTTTT.